The source of this T cell receptor beta chain is a study of blood T cell repertoires in COVID-19. Looking at the study overall: Samples taken during acute and convalescent COVID-19 were collected in the United States, Italy and Spain. Nucleic acid was either cDNA or gDNA, and it came from T cells, B-cell-depleted T cells, or PBMCs.

Trimming cost V 2 bases and J 8 bases, with 12 bases left between them. Germline V gene lookup returns CDR1 KGHSH and CDR2 LQKENI. The CDR3 is 13 residues long. As handled by the study authors: Nucleated cell counts were estimated from reference gene primer amplification. TCRdb's table, derived via immunoSEQ multiplex PCR, lists solely in-frame clones and lacks some. V and J calls plus clone size are reproduced from that table; the DNA served to infer D and trimming. The sample shows about 73,000 clones, nearly 90% of them seen only once. This clonotype was obtained from a man at least 80 years old with acute or convalescent COVID-19. The rearrangement links TRBV18 to TRBJ1-1, with a weak D call TRBD1 (5 bases). Sequenced sample: peripheral blood. The DNA for the CDR3 is TGTGCCAGCTCACCAGCGGTAAGGGGAGAAGCTTTCTTT. Translation: CASSPAVRGEAFF.